The T cell receptor beta chain described here comes from a study of blood T cell repertoires in COVID-19. Only in-frame clones appear in the TCRdb table, and some are missing; sequencing was by immunoSEQ multiplex PCR. This table holds roughly 200,000 clones, about 93% found once. There are 14 residues in the CDR3. Germline-derived CDR1 and CDR2 are SEHNR and FQNEAQ (reference sequence). About this clone: The germline gene is not matched at one end of the junction; a read error may be the cause.

Sequencing used peripheral blood. The TCR sequence derives from a man in his forties or fifties with acute or convalescent COVID-19. The chain couples TRBV7-9 to TRBJ2-1; 11 bases match TRBD2. CDR3 sequence (DNA): TGTGCCAGCAGCCTAGCGGGGGGATACAATGAGCAGTTCTTC. As protein: CASSLAGGYNEQFF.